This passage covers 28 T cell receptor beta chains from one sample sequenced in a study of cytomegalovirus exposure and HLA in healthy donors. Using immunoSEQ multiplex PCR, the repertoire was profiled, and TCRdb retains in-frame clones only, with some absent. Counted here are some 170,000 clones, around nine tenths occurring once; the ten biggest clones make up approximately 1.5%. Sequenced: PBMCs. These receptors all stem from a woman in her twenties or thirties in good health and CMV-seronegative.

The chain carries TRBV6-5 and TRBJ2-1; weak D call: TRBD1 (5 bases). The germline V gene encodes CDR1 MNHEY and CDR2 SVGAGI. The V gene lost 2 bases and the J gene lost 0 bases, with 5 bases spanning the gap. The CDR3 is 14 amino acids. CDR3 loop: CASSYRGSYNEQFF. As DNA, the CDR3 is TGTGCCAGCAGTTACAGGGGCTCCTACAATGAGCAGTTCTTC.

The chain recombines TRBV29-1 with TRBJ2-3, with 11 bases that match TRBD1. Per germline, CDR1 SQVTM and CDR2 ANQGSEA. This CDR3 is 15 amino acids long. The V and J ends lost 7 bases and 2 bases, in that order; junction bases with no gene match: 8. CDR3 residues: CSASGTGGTTDTQYF. CDR3 bases: TGCAGCGCCTCCGGGACAGGGGGGACCACAGATACGCAGTATTTT.

This chain joins TRBV5-4 and TRBJ2-5, with 8 bases identical to TRBD2. The CDR3 loop spans 14 amino acids. After removal of 4 bases from V and 2 bases from J, the junction contained 4 bases not matched to a gene. Germline loops: CDR1 SGHNT, CDR2 YYREEE (reference sequence). This CDR3 reads CASSQGTRQETQYF. The CDR3 coding sequence is TGTGCCAGCAGCCAGGGGACTAGGCAAGAGACCCAGTACTTC. Together with reference TRBV5-4 and TRBJ2-5, the CDR3 gives the full variable domain: ETGVTQSPTHLIKTRGQQVTLRCSSQSGHNTVSWYQQALGQGPQFIFQYYREEENGRGNFPPRFSGLQFPNYSSELNVNALELDDSALYLCASSQGTRQETQYFGPGTRLLVL.

This clone came up once. The J gene is TRBJ2-7, the V gene TRBV6-1; D is undetermined. CDR3 length equals 13 residues. Germline CDR1 and CDR2: MNHNS and SASEGT. V was pared by 5 bases and J by 3 bases, with 11 bases between. As DNA, the CDR3 is TGTGCCAGCAGTACTTCACTTGGCTACGAGCAGTACTTC. Translating it yields CASSTSLGYEQYF.

The chain joins TRBV6-5 to TRBJ1-2; tentative D call: TRBD1 (6 bases). Germline assignment: CDR1 MNHEY and CDR2 SVGAGI. With 7 bases removed from V and 0 bases from J, the gap between germline ends came to 15 bases. This CDR3 spans 15 amino acids. CDR3 in amino acids: CASKELDRSNYGYTF. The CDR3 bases are TGTGCCAGCAAGGAACTCGACAGGTCTAACTATGGCTACACCTTC.

The rearrangement uses TRBV9 and TRBJ2-1; possible D gene TRBD1, 6 bases. The V end lost 4 bases, the J end lost 5 bases, and 13 bases lay between the germline ends. Per the germline V gene, CDR1 is SGDLS and CDR2 is YYNGEE. The CDR3 totals 14 residues. In DNA form, the CDR3 reads TGTGCCAGCAGCATCCGACAGGAACACAATGAGCAGTTCTTC. Protein: CASSIRQEHNEQFF.

This clone came up once. The chain couples TRBV7-9 to TRBJ2-5, with D tentatively TRBD2 (5 bases). The CDR3 is 14 residues long. CDR1 SEHNR and CDR2 FQNEAQ come from the germline V gene (reference sequence). Deletions cut 5 bases from V and 1 base from J, with 11 bases between. The CDR3 sequence is CASSPGKGQETQYF. For the CDR3, the DNA is TGTGCCAGCAGCCCGGGGAAGGGCCAAGAGACCCAGTACTTC. Combining the CDR3 with reference TRBV7-9 and TRBJ2-5 gives the whole variable domain DTGVSQNPRHKITKRGQNVTFRCDPISEHNRLYWYRQTLGQGPEFLTYFQNEAQLEKSRLLSDRFSAERPKGSFSTLEIQRTEQGDSAMYLCASSPGKGQETQYFGPGTRLLVL.

As for this clone: The sample has other DNA sequences that encode this CDR3 too. The chain couples TRBV7-2 to TRBJ2-5; 16 bases map to TRBD2. The CDR3 is 17 residues long. J gave up 2 bases and V 1 base, and 1 base lay outside the gene matches. Germline-derived CDR1 and CDR2 are SGHTA and FQGNSA. Here the CDR3 reads CASSLGGLAGGQETQYF. DNA for the CDR3: TGTGCCAGCAGCTTAGGGGGACTAGCGGGGGGGCAAGAGACCCAGTACTTC.

This chain links TRBV7-9 with TRBJ1-1; 8 bases match TRBD1. Germline CDR1 reads SEHNR; CDR2 reads FQNEAQ (reference sequence). The CDR3 runs 17 residues. V lost 4 bases, J lost 6 bases, and 16 bases stayed unmatched. The CDR3 here is CASSSRLNTGGDAEAFF. The DNA of the CDR3 is TGTGCCAGCAGCTCTAGACTCAACACAGGGGGGGACGCTGAAGCTTTCTTT.

The chain carries TRBV27 and TRBJ1-2; tentative D call: TRBD1 (6 bases). V shed 3 bases and J shed 5 bases, with 19 bases lying between them. This CDR3 is built from 16 residues. The V gene's germline CDR1 is MNHEY and CDR2 SMNVEV (reference sequence). Here the CDR3 DNA reads TGTGCCAGCAGTTTCTCCACACCGGAGGGGGGGTATGGCTACACCTTC. It yields the protein CASSFSTPEGGYGYTF.

The J gene is TRBJ2-7, the V gene TRBV13; D perhaps matches TRBD2 (8 bases). V lost 5 bases, J lost 5 bases, and 22 bases lay in between. In germline, CDR1 is PRHDT, CDR2 FYEKMQ (reference sequence). CDR3 size: 16 residues. This chain's CDR3 is CASSPRGGGGRHEQYF. CDR3 DNA sequence: TGTGCCAGCAGCCCAAGAGGGGGCGGGGGGAGGCACGAGCAGTACTTC.

The genes are TRBV9 and TRBJ2-3; D possibly corresponds to TRBD1 (5 bases). V gave up 3 bases and J gave up 6 bases, with 8 bases separating them. CDR3 length equals 12 residues. Looked up from germline, CDR1 is SGDLS and CDR2 is YYNGEE. CDR3 nucleotide sequence: TGTGCCAGCAGCGCGAAGGGGGATACGCAGTATTTT. This translates into CASSAKGDTQYF.

In this sample, this clone turned up a few times. The chain joins TRBV6-5 to TRBJ1-1; the D gene is possibly TRBD1 (5 bases). V lost 4 bases and J 11 bases, leaving 14 bases between the germline ends. CDR3 length: 12 residues. Germline lookup yields CDR1 MNHEY and CDR2 SVGAGI. The CDR3 reads CASSSSGRGAFF. DNA of the CDR3: TGTGCCAGCAGTTCATCCGGGAGGGGTGCTTTCTTT.

The rearrangement uses TRBV13 and TRBJ1-1; TRBD1 agrees at 9 bases. The V gene end was trimmed by 5 bases and the J gene end by 6 bases; junction bases not matched to a gene: 10. CDR1 and CDR2 from the germline V gene are PRHDT and FYEKMQ (reference sequence). The CDR3 sequence is 15 residues long. The CDR3 region is CASSPQDRGDAEAFF. The CDR3 nucleotides are TGTGCCAGCAGCCCCCAAGACAGGGGGGACGCTGAAGCTTTCTTT.

J is TRBJ2-1 and V is TRBV29-1; maybe TRBD2 (6 bases). The CDR3 sequence is 13 residues long. Germline CDR1 reads SQVTM; CDR2 reads ANQGSEA. The ends were cut back, 5 bases at V and 6 bases at J, with 14 bases in the middle. The chain's CDR3 is CSVIRGSPNEQFF. The CDR3 bases are TGCAGCGTTATCCGGGGGAGCCCCAATGAGCAGTTCTTC.

The V call is TRBV2, the J call TRBJ2-3; D is unclear. The CDR3 consists of 17 residues. The ends were cut back, 1 base at V and 4 bases at J, with 18 bases in the middle. Germline CDR1 and CDR2: SNHLY and FYNNEI. The CDR3 region is CASSEDSSALSADTQYF. The DNA for the CDR3 is TGTGCCAGCAGTGAAGACTCCAGCGCTCTTAGTGCAGATACGCAGTATTTT.

The rearrangement uses TRBV14 and TRBJ2-3, with 9 bases identical to TRBD2. V was pared by 0 bases and J by 5 bases, with 9 bases of the junction left unmatched. This CDR3 region has 17 residues. Germline V lookup: CDR1 SGHDN, CDR2 FVKESK. The CDR3 reads CASSQDLWRGGLDTQYF. In DNA form, the CDR3 reads TGTGCCAGCAGCCAAGATCTGTGGCGGGGGGGCCTAGATACGCAGTATTTT.

V and J are TRBV18 and TRBJ1-5, with 9 bases matching TRBD1. The CDR3 runs to 16 residues. Trimming removed 4 bases from V and 5 bases from J; junction bases left unmatched: 9. Germline lookup yields CDR1 KGHSH and CDR2 LQKENI. CDR3 DNA: TGTGCCAGCTCACGGGGACAGGGTGTACGGGATCAGCCCCAGCATTTT. Amino acid sequence: CASSRGQGVRDQPQHF.

The rearrangement links TRBV30 to TRBJ2-7; TRBD1 agrees at 9 bases. Germline CDR1 is GTSNPN and CDR2 is SVGIG (reference sequence). V was clipped by 2 bases and J by 5 bases; unmatched bases: 25. The CDR3 covers 20 residues. The CDR3 DNA sequence: TGTGCCTGGAGTCCTCCCCGGGACAGGGCCAAGTTAGGGGTCAGGGACGAGCAGTACTTC. Amino acid sequence: CAWSPPRDRAKLGVRDEQYF.

This chain joins TRBV29-1 and TRBJ1-1; tentatively, D is TRBD1 (5 bases). There are 13 residues in the CDR3. The V end lost 6 bases, the J end lost 7 bases, and 18 bases lay between the germline ends. Germline assignment: CDR1 SQVTM and CDR2 ANQGSEA. The CDR3 bases are TGCAGCGTGCGATCAGGGAAGGAGAATGAAGCTTTCTTT. It specifies CSVRSGKENEAFF. Complete variable domain (other parts from reference TRBV29-1 and TRBJ1-1): SAVISQKPSRDICQRGTSLTIQCQVDSQVTMMFWYRQQPGQSLTLIATANQGSEATYESGFVIDKFPISRPNLTFSTLTVSNMSPEDSSIYLCSVRSGKENEAFFGQGTRLTVV.

The table lists this clone with a few counts. This chain links TRBV2 with TRBJ1-2, with D tentatively TRBD1 (5 bases). The CDR3 totals 11 residues. Germline loops: CDR1 SNHLY, CDR2 FYNNEI. Between the trimmed V and J ends, which lost 3 bases and 10 bases, there was a span of 9 bases. CDR3 residues: CASSDTGDYTF. In DNA form, the CDR3 reads TGTGCCAGCAGTGACACGGGGGACTACACCTTC.

The chain recombines TRBV18 with TRBJ1-5, with D perhaps matching TRBD1 (5 bases). Germline lookup yields CDR1 KGHSH and CDR2 LQKENI. V shed 3 bases and J shed 4 bases, with 7 bases lying between them. The CDR3 has 13 residues. This CDR3 is CASSPTENQPQHF. DNA for the CDR3: TGTGCCAGCTCACCGACAGAGAATCAGCCCCAGCATTTT. The variable domain in full, with the rest retrieved from reference TRBV18 and TRBJ1-5, is NAGVMQNPRHLVRRRGQEARLRCSPMKGHSHVYWYRQLPEEGLKFMVYLQKENIIDESGMPKERFSAEFPKEGPSILRIQQVVRGDSAAYFCASSPTENQPQHFGDGTRLSIL.

The V and J genes are TRBV19 and TRBJ2-3; 10 bases match TRBD1. Germline-derived CDR1 and CDR2 are LNHDA and SQIVND (reference sequence). The CDR3 contains 15 residues. Losses at the gene ends were 9 bases for V and 2 bases for J; bases not matched to a gene: 8. The CDR3 here is CASKETGGATDTQYF. The CDR3 coding sequence is TGTGCCAGCAAAGAGACAGGGGGCGCCACAGATACGCAGTATTTT.

V gene TRBV5-1 combines with J gene TRBJ1-1; possible D gene TRBD1, 6 bases. This CDR3 has 15 amino acids. The germline gives CDR1 SGHRS, CDR2 YFSETQ. With 0 bases removed from V and 0 bases from J, the gap between germline ends came to 9 bases. The CDR3 spells CASSLARGMNTEAFF. DNA of the CDR3: TGCGCCAGCAGCTTGGCAAGGGGGATGAACACTGAAGCTTTCTTT. The full variable domain, rest sourced from reference TRBV5-1 and TRBJ1-1, is KAGVTQTPRYLIKTRGQQVTLSCSPISGHRSVSWYQQTPGQGLQFLFEYFSETQRNKGNFPGRFSGRQFSNSRSEMNVSTLELGDSALYLCASSLARGMNTEAFFGQGTRLTVV.

The V and J genes are TRBV29-1 and TRBJ2-7; tentative D call: TRBD1 (6 bases). V was shortened by 4 bases and J by 3 bases, with 19 bases between the two germline ends. Looked up from germline, CDR1 is SQVTM and CDR2 is ANQGSEA. The CDR3 length is 15 residues. In nucleotides, the CDR3 is TGCAGCGTTGTGGAGGACAGCCGTTTCGTCTACGAGCAGTACTTC. Residues: CSVVEDSRFVYEQYF.

The CDR3 sequence: CASEGGGGYTF. The CDR3, as DNA: TGCGCCAGCGAGGGAGGGGGGGGCTACACCTTC. The chain couples TRBV4-1 to TRBJ1-2, with D maybe TRBD1 (6 bases). CDR1 is MGHRA, CDR2 YSYEKL, per germline. The CDR3 is 11 amino acids. The V end was cut by 8 bases, the J end by 8 bases, with 12 bases between.

The chain links TRBV4-1 to TRBJ1-1; D perhaps matches TRBD1 (5 bases). The V and J ends lost 2 bases and 0 bases respectively, with 10 bases between them. Per the germline V gene, CDR1 is MGHRA and CDR2 is YSYEKL. There are 15 residues in the CDR3. CDR3 residues: CASSQSKGLNTEAFF. CDR3 nucleotides: TGCGCCAGCAGCCAATCAAAGGGGTTGAACACTGAAGCTTTCTTT.

This clone was picked up a small number of times. The J gene is TRBJ1-2, the V gene TRBV9, with TRBD1 identical over 7 bases. The CDR3 extends over 13 amino acids. Losses at the gene ends were 5 bases for V and 4 bases for J; bases not matched to a gene: 5. The germline CDR1 and CDR2 sequences are SGDLS and YYNGEE. CDR3 protein: CASSRGGGYGYTF. CDR3 nucleotides: TGTGCCAGCAGTCGAGGGGGCGGCTATGGCTACACCTTC.